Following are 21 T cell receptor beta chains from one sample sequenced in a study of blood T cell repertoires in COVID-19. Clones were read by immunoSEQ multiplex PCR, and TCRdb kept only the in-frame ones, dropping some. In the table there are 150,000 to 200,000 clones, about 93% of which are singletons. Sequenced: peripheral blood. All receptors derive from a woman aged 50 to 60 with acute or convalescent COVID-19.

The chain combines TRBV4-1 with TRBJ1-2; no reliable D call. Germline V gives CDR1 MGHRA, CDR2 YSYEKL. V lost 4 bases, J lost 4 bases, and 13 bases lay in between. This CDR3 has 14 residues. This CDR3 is CASSPRGDLYGYTF. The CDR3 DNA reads TGCGCCAGCAGCCCCCGCGGGGATCTCTATGGCTACACCTTC.

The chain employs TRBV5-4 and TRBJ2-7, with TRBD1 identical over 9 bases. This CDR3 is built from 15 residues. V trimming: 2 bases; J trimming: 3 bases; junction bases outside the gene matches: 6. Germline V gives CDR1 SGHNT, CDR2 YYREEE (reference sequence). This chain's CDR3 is CASSLASGQGYEQYF. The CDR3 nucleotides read TGTGCCAGCAGCTTAGCGTCGGGACAGGGCTACGAGCAGTACTTC.

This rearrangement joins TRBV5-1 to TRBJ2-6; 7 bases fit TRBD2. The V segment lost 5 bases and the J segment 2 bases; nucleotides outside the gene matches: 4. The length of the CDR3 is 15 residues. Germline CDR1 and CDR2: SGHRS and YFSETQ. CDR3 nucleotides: TGCGCCAGCAGTCTCCGGGGGGCTGGGGCCAACGTCCTGACTTTC. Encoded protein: CASSLRGAGANVLTF.

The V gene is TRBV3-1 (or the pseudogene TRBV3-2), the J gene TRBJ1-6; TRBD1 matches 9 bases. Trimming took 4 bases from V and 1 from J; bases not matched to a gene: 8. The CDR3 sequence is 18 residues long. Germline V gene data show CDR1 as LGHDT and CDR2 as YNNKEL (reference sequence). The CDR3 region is CASSRGQGSWSYNSPLHF. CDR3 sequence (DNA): TGTGCCAGCAGCCGGGGACAGGGTTCATGGTCCTATAATTCACCCCTCCACTTT.

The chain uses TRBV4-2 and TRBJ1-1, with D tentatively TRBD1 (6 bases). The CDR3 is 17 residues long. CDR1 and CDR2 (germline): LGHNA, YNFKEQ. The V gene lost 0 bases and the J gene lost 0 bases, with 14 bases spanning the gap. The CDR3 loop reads CASSQEGGSRLNTEAFF. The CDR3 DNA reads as TGTGCCAGCAGCCAAGAAGGGGGAAGCAGACTGAACACTGAAGCTTTCTTT.

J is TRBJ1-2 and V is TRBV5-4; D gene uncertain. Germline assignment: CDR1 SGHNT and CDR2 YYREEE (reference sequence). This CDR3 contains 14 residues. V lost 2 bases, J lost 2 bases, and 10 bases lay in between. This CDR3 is CASSFKERNYGYTF. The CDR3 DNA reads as TGTGCCAGCAGCTTCAAAGAGAGAAACTATGGCTACACCTTC.

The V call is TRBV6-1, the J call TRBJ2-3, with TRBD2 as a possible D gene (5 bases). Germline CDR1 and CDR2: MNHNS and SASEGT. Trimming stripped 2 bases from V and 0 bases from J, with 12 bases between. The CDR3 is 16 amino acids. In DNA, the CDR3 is TGTGCCAGCAGTGAAACCCACGAGCGGAGCACAGATACGCAGTATTTT. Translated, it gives CASSETHERSTDTQYF.

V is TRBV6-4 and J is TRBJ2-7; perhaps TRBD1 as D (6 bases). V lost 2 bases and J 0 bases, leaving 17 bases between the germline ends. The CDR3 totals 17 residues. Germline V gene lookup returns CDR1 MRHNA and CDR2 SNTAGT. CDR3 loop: CASSDEGGHRSSYEQYF. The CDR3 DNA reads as TGTGCCAGCAGTGACGAAGGGGGACACAGGAGCTCCTACGAGCAGTACTTC.

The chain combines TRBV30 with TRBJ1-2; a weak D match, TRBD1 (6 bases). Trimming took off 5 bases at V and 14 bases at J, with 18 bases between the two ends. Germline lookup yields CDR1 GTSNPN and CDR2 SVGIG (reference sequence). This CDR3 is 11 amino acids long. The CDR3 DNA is TGTGCCTGGGGACACTCAACAGGGAGTACCTTC. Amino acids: CAWGHSTGSTF.

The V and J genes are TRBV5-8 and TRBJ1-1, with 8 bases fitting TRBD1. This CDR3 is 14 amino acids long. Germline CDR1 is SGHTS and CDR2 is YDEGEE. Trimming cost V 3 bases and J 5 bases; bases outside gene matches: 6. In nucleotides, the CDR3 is TGTGCCAGCAGCTACGGACAGGGTTGGACTGAAGCTTTCTTT. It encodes CASSYGQGWTEAFF.

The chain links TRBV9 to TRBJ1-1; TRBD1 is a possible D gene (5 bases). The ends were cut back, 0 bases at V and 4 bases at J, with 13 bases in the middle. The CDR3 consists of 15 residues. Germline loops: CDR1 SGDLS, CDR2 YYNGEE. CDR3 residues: CASSVGGAGSTEAFF. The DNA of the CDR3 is TGTGCCAGCAGCGTAGGAGGGGCGGGGTCCACTGAAGCTTTCTTT.

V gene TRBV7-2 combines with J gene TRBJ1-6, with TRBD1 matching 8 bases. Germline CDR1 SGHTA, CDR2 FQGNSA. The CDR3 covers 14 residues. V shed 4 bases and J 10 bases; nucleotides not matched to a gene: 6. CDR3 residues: CASSSGQGGSPLHF. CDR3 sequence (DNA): TGTGCCAGCAGCTCCGGACAGGGTGGGTCACCCCTCCACTTT.

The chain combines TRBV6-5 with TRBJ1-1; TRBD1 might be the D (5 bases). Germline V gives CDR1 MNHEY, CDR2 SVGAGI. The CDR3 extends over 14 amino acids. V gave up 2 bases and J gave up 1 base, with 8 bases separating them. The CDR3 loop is CASSYRGENTEAFF. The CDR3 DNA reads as TGTGCCAGCAGTTACAGGGGTGAGAACACTGAAGCTTTCTTT.

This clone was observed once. CDR3 protein: CASSRRTGGAYNEQFF. The CDR3 coding sequence is TGTGCCAGCAGCAGGCGGACAGGGGGCGCCTACAATGAGCAGTTCTTC. V usage is TRBV5-6 and J usage is TRBJ2-1; 11 positions match TRBD1. With V trimmed by 4 bases and J by 2 bases, 5 bases remained unmatched. Germline V gene data show CDR1 as SGHDT and CDR2 as YYEEEE. The CDR3 sequence is 16 residues long.

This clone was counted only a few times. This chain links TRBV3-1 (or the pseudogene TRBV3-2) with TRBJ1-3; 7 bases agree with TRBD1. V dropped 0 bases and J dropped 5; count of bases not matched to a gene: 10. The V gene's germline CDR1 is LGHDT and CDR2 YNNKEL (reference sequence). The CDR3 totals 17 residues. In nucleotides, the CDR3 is TGTGCCAGCAGCCAAGACCGGACAGGAGAGATTAGAAACACCATATATTTT. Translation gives CASSQDRTGEIRNTIYF.

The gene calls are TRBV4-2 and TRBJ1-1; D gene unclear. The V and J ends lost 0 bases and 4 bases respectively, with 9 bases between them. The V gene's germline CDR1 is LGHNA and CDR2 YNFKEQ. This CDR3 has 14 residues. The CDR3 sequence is CASSQDQGSTEAFF. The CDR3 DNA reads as TGTGCCAGCAGCCAAGATCAAGGGAGCACTGAAGCTTTCTTT.

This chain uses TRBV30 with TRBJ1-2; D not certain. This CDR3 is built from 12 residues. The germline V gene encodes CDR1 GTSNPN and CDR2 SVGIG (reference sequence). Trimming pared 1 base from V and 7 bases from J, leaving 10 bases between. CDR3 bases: TGTGCCTGGAGTGGACAAGGAAGTGGCTACACCTTC. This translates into CAWSGQGSGYTF.

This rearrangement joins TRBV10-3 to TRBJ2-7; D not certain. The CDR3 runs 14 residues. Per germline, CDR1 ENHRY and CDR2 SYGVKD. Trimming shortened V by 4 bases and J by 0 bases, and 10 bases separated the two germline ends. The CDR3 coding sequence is TGTGCCATCAGTGCGGCGGTTTCCTCCTACGAGCAGTACTTC. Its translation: CAISAAVSSYEQYF.

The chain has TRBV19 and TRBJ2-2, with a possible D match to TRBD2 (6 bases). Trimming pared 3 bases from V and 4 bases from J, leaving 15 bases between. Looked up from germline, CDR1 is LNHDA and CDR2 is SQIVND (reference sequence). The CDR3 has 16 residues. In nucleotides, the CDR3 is TGTGCCAGTAGTATTCGCCCGGGAGAGGGCACCGGGGAGCTGTTTTTT. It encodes CASSIRPGEGTGELFF.

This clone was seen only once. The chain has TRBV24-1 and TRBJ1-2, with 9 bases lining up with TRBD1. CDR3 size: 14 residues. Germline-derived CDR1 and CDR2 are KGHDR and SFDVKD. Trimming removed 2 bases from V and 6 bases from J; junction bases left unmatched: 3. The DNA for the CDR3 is TGTGCCACCAGTGATTCCCGGGACAGGGATGGCTACACCTTC. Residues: CATSDSRDRDGYTF.

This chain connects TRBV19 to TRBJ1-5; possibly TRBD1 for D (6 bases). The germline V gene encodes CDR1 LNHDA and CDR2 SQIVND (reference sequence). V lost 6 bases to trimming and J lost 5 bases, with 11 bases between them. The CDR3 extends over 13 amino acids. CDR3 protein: CASSGTFDQPQHF. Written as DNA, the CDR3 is TGTGCCAGTAGCGGGACATTCGATCAGCCCCAGCATTTT.